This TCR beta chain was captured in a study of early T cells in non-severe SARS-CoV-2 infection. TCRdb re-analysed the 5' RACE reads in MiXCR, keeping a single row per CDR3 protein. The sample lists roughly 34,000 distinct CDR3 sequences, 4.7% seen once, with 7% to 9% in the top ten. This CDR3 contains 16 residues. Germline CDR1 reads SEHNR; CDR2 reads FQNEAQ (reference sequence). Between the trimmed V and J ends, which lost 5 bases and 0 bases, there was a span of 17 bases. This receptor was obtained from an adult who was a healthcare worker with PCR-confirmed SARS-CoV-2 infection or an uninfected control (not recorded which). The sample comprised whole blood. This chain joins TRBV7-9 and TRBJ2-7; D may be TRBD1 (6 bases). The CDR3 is CASSPAGTPDSYEQYF. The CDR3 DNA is TGTGCCAGCAGCCCCGCCGGGACACCCGACTCCTACGAGCAGTACTTC.